Listed below are T cell receptor beta chains from one sample, sequenced in a study of a mutant IDH1 vaccine in newly diagnosed glioma. Produced via immunoSEQ multiplex PCR; TCRdb's table is partial and in-frame only. This table holds approximately 92,000 clones, roughly 77% found once. The sequenced sample was PBMCs, obtained from a glioma patient treated with radiotherapy, temozolomide or both. The receptors derive from a man aged 35 to 55 with glioma. The CDR3 runs from the conserved cysteine through the conserved F or W. D genes are given only for firm matches. Rows give clone size only sometimes, using once, few, many, or a class for an expanded clone.

v_gene: TRBV5-1; d_gene: TRBD2; j_gene: TRBJ2-5; abundance: -; CDR3aa: CASSLAFRTSGNGETQYF; CDR3nt: TGCGCCAGCAGCTTGGCCTTTAGGACTAGCGGGAACGGGGAGACCCAGTACTTC
v_gene: TRBV6-4; d_gene: -; j_gene: TRBJ1-5; abundance: -; CDR3aa: CASSAEYSNQPQHF; CDR3nt: TGTGCCAGCAGTGCGGAATATAGCAATCAGCCCCAGCATTTT
v_gene: TRBV11-1; d_gene: -; j_gene: TRBJ2-7; abundance: -; CDR3aa: CASSFPGLGIREQYF; CDR3nt: TGTGCCAGCAGCTTCCCGGGACTGGGTATTCGGGAGCAGTACTTC
v_gene: TRBV5-4; d_gene: -; j_gene: TRBJ2-5; abundance: -; CDR3aa: CASSSEVGVETQYF; CDR3nt: TGTGCCAGCAGCTCCGAGGTGGGGGTAGAGACCCAGTACTTC
v_gene: TRBV30; d_gene: -; j_gene: TRBJ1-2; abundance: many; CDR3aa: CAWSLSGTISHGYTF; CDR3nt: TGTGCCTGGAGTCTATCCGGGACCATTAGCCATGGCTACACCTTC
v_gene: TRBV18; d_gene: -; j_gene: TRBJ1-1; abundance: -; CDR3aa: CASSPTRLDSNTEAFF; CDR3nt: TGTGCCAGCTCACCCACAAGATTGGACAGCAACACTGAAGCTTTCTTT
v_gene: TRBV5-1; d_gene: -; j_gene: TRBJ2-1; abundance: -; CDR3aa: CASSLDLVSYNEQFF; CDR3nt: TGCGCCAGCAGCTTGGATCTGGTCTCCTACAATGAGCAGTTCTTC
v_gene: TRBV6-6; d_gene: TRBD1; j_gene: TRBJ1-1; abundance: -; CDR3aa: CASSSWTGSTEAFF; CDR3nt: TGTGCCAGCAGTTCCTGGACAGGGAGTACTGAAGCTTTCTTT
v_gene: TRBV19; d_gene: -; j_gene: TRBJ1-1; abundance: -; CDR3aa: CASNSRGNTEAFF; CDR3nt: TGTGCCAGTAACAGTCGGGGGAACACTGAAGCTTTCTTT
v_gene: TRBV2; d_gene: -; j_gene: TRBJ2-7; abundance: -; CDR3aa: CASSGGRTSYEQYF; CDR3nt: TGTGCCAGCAGTGGGGGACGGACCTCCTACGAGCAGTACTTC
v_gene: TRBV7-9; d_gene: -; j_gene: TRBJ2-1; abundance: -; CDR3aa: CASSLTSNEQFF; CDR3nt: TGTGCCAGCAGCTTAACTAGCAATGAGCAGTTCTTC
v_gene: TRBV20-1; d_gene: -; j_gene: TRBJ2-3; abundance: -; CDR3aa: CSARGGYKEYF; CDR3nt: TGCAGTGCTAGGGGGGGTTATAAAGAGTATTTT
v_gene: TRBV5-4; d_gene: -; j_gene: TRBJ2-5; abundance: -; CDR3aa: CASSPWGGQNVVAAQYF; CDR3nt: TGTGCCAGCAGCCCCTGGGGGGGACAGAATGTGGTCGCGGCCCAGTACTTC
v_gene: TRBV6-1; d_gene: -; j_gene: TRBJ2-5; abundance: once; CDR3aa: CASSELAKGTQYF; CDR3nt: TGTGCCAGCAGTGAACTAGCGAAGGGGACCCAGTACTTC
v_gene: TRBV27; d_gene: TRBD2; j_gene: TRBJ2-1; abundance: -; CDR3aa: CASSRTSGMPSYNEQFF; CDR3nt: TGTGCCAGCAGTAGAACTAGCGGGATGCCCTCCTACAATGAGCAGTTCTTC
v_gene: TRBV19; d_gene: -; j_gene: TRBJ1-4; abundance: -; CDR3aa: CASGGFEGGKLFF; CDR3nt: TGTGCCAGTGGCGGGTTTGAGGGCGGAAAACTGTTTTTT
v_gene: TRBV6-5; d_gene: -; j_gene: TRBJ2-3; abundance: -; CDR3aa: CASTWGRESADTQYF; CDR3nt: TGTGCCAGCACCTGGGGCAGGGAAAGCGCAGATACGCAGTATTTT
v_gene: TRBV7-8; d_gene: TRBD1; j_gene: TRBJ2-7; abundance: -; CDR3aa: CASSSTWDRGWRALSYEQYF; CDR3nt: TGTGCCAGCAGCTCGACTTGGGACAGGGGGTGGCGGGCCCTCTCCTACGAGCAGTACTTC
v_gene: TRBV5-1; d_gene: -; j_gene: TRBJ2-1; abundance: -; CDR3aa: CASSFGTPVGEQFF; CDR3nt: TGCGCCAGCAGCTTCGGGACACCGGTCGGTGAGCAGTTCTTC
v_gene: TRBV18; d_gene: -; j_gene: TRBJ2-3; abundance: -; CDR3aa: CASSPGSVISTDTQYF; CDR3nt: TGTGCCAGCTCACCTGGTTCTGTGATTAGCACAGATACGCAGTATTTT
v_gene: TRBV10-1; d_gene: -; j_gene: TRBJ2-7; abundance: -; CDR3aa: CASSGLGRDLRSYEQYF; CDR3nt: TGCGCCAGCAGTGGGCTGGGCAGGGACCTCCGCTCCTACGAGCAGTACTTC
v_gene: TRBV19; d_gene: -; j_gene: TRBJ1-5; abundance: -; CDR3aa: CASKPDRGRGQPQHF; CDR3nt: TGTGCCAGTAAACCCGACAGAGGACGAGGTCAGCCCCAGCATTTT
v_gene: TRBV4-3; d_gene: -; j_gene: TRBJ2-5; abundance: -; CDR3aa: CASSQVPGETQYF; CDR3nt: TGCGCCAGCAGCCAAGTCCCGGGGGAGACCCAGTACTTC
v_gene: TRBV19; d_gene: TRBD1; j_gene: TRBJ1-5; abundance: -; CDR3aa: CASGGTGGRQPQHF; CDR3nt: TGTGCCAGTGGAGGGACAGGGGGCCGGCAGCCCCAGCATTTT
v_gene: TRBV6-6; d_gene: -; j_gene: TRBJ2-4; abundance: once; CDR3aa: CASSGRQENIQYF; CDR3nt: TGTGCCAGCAGTGGGAGGCAGGAAAACATTCAGTACTTC
v_gene: TRBV5-1; d_gene: -; j_gene: TRBJ2-7; abundance: -; CDR3aa: CASSSASYEQYF; CDR3nt: TGCGCCAGCAGCTCCGCATCCTACGAGCAGTACTTC
v_gene: TRBV11-2; d_gene: -; j_gene: TRBJ2-7; abundance: -; CDR3aa: CASSARGQYEQYF; CDR3nt: TGTGCCAGCAGCGCCAGGGGCCAGTACGAGCAGTACTTC
v_gene: TRBV11-1; d_gene: -; j_gene: TRBJ2-5; abundance: -; CDR3aa: CASSRRGNQETQYF; CDR3nt: TGTGCCAGCAGCCGACGGGGCAACCAAGAGACCCAGTACTTC
v_gene: TRBV7-9; d_gene: -; j_gene: TRBJ2-5; abundance: -; CDR3aa: CASSWKGSYQETQYF; CDR3nt: TGTGCCAGCAGCTGGAAAGGGTCCTATCAAGAGACCCAGTACTTC
v_gene: TRBV7-2; d_gene: -; j_gene: TRBJ1-1; abundance: -; CDR3aa: CASSLEYRVNTEAFF; CDR3nt: TGTGCCAGCAGCTTAGAATACAGGGTGAACACTGAAGCTTTCTTT
v_gene: TRBV19; d_gene: TRBD1; j_gene: TRBJ1-2; abundance: -; CDR3aa: CASSRRGQGIYGYTF; CDR3nt: TGTGCCAGTAGTAGGAGGGGACAGGGCATCTATGGCTACACCTTC
v_gene: TRBV4-1; d_gene: TRBD2; j_gene: TRBJ2-5; abundance: -; CDR3aa: CASSPHPAGVQETQYF; CDR3nt: TGCGCCAGCAGCCCCCACCCTGCGGGGGTCCAAGAGACCCAGTACTTC
v_gene: TRBV6-5; d_gene: TRBD1; j_gene: TRBJ1-6; abundance: -; CDR3aa: CASSSSGTGFSPLHF; CDR3nt: TGTGCCAGCAGTTCGTCCGGGACAGGGTTTTCACCCCTCCACTTT
v_gene: TRBV18; d_gene: -; j_gene: TRBJ2-7; abundance: -; CDR3aa: CASSPRQELDEQYF; CDR3nt: TGTGCCAGCTCACCAAGACAGGAACTGGACGAGCAGTACTTC
v_gene: TRBV9; d_gene: -; j_gene: TRBJ1-2; abundance: once; CDR3aa: CASSAVFNGYTF; CDR3nt: TGTGCCAGCAGCGCAGTTTTCAATGGCTACACCTTC
v_gene: TRBV29-1; d_gene: -; j_gene: TRBJ2-1; abundance: -; CDR3aa: CSVERRNNEQFF; CDR3nt: TGCAGCGTTGAACGACGGAACAATGAGCAGTTCTTC
v_gene: TRBV7-9; d_gene: -; j_gene: TRBJ2-2; abundance: -; CDR3aa: CASSPAGTSNTGELFF; CDR3nt: TGTGCCAGCAGCCCGGCCGGGACCTCGAACACCGGGGAGCTGTTTTTT
v_gene: TRBV18; d_gene: TRBD1; j_gene: TRBJ1-1; abundance: -; CDR3aa: CASSRRQGDTEAFF; CDR3nt: TGTGCCAGCTCCCGGAGACAGGGAGACACTGAAGCTTTCTTT
v_gene: TRBV7-2; d_gene: -; j_gene: TRBJ1-1; abundance: -; CDR3aa: CASSLALGVGTEAFF; CDR3nt: TGTGCCAGCAGCTTAGCGCTCGGGGTTGGCACTGAAGCTTTCTTT
v_gene: TRBV4-2; d_gene: -; j_gene: TRBJ2-7; abundance: -; CDR3aa: CASSQGGRITYEQYF; CDR3nt: TGTGCCAGCAGCCAAGGGGGCAGAATAACCTACGAGCAGTACTTC
v_gene: TRBV30; d_gene: TRBD1; j_gene: TRBJ1-2; abundance: few; CDR3aa: CAWSVTLTGDGYTF; CDR3nt: TGTGCCTGGAGTGTAACGTTAACAGGGGATGGCTACACCTTC
v_gene: TRBV7-2; d_gene: TRBD2; j_gene: TRBJ2-2; abundance: -; CDR3aa: CASSFLAGGPNTGELFF; CDR3nt: TGTGCCAGCAGCTTCCTAGCGGGAGGCCCGAACACCGGGGAGCTGTTTTTT
v_gene: TRBV28; d_gene: -; j_gene: TRBJ2-5; abundance: -; CDR3aa: CASSLAGRETQYF; CDR3nt: TGTGCCAGCAGTTTGGCAGGGAGGGAGACCCAGTACTTC
v_gene: TRBV5-6; d_gene: -; j_gene: TRBJ1-3; abundance: -; CDR3aa: CASSLGSVSGNTIYF; CDR3nt: TGTGCCAGCAGCCTAGGCTCCGTCTCCGGAAACACCATATATTTT
v_gene: TRBV6-1; d_gene: TRBD1; j_gene: TRBJ1-6; abundance: -; CDR3aa: CATRQDRANSPLHF; CDR3nt: TGTGCCACCCGCCAAGACAGGGCCAATTCACCCCTCCACTTT
v_gene: TRBV7-8; d_gene: TRBD1; j_gene: TRBJ2-5; abundance: -; CDR3aa: CASSPWPTGGLETQYF; CDR3nt: TGTGCCAGCAGCCCCTGGCCGACAGGGGGGTTAGAGACCCAGTACTTC
v_gene: TRBV30; d_gene: -; j_gene: TRBJ2-5; abundance: -; CDR3aa: CAWSSTRGETQYF; CDR3nt: TGTGCCTGGAGTTCTACTAGAGGGGAGACCCAGTACTTC
v_gene: TRBV30; d_gene: -; j_gene: TRBJ1-1; abundance: -; CDR3aa: CAWRMEGNTEAFF; CDR3nt: TGTGCCTGGAGGATGGAGGGAAACACTGAAGCTTTCTTT
v_gene: TRBV30; d_gene: TRBD1; j_gene: TRBJ2-3; abundance: -; CDR3aa: CAWRSGQGFADTQYF; CDR3nt: TGTGCCTGGAGGAGTGGACAGGGGTTCGCAGATACGCAGTATTTT
v_gene: TRBV28; d_gene: -; j_gene: TRBJ2-3; abundance: -; CDR3aa: CATQQKDTQYF; CDR3nt: TGTGCCACGCAACAAAAGGATACGCAGTATTTT
v_gene: TRBV9; d_gene: -; j_gene: TRBJ1-1; abundance: few; CDR3aa: CASSAGVPNTEAFF; CDR3nt: TGTGCCAGCAGCGCCGGGGTCCCGAACACTGAAGCTTTCTTT
v_gene: TRBV6-1; d_gene: -; j_gene: TRBJ1-2; abundance: -; CDR3aa: CASSQDIYYGYTF; CDR3nt: TGTGCCAGCTCCCAGGACATCTACTATGGCTACACCTTC
v_gene: TRBV6-1; d_gene: -; j_gene: TRBJ2-7; abundance: -; CDR3aa: CASSEGVGDLSYEQYF; CDR3nt: TGTGCCAGCAGTGAAGGAGTAGGGGATCTCTCCTACGAGCAGTACTTC
v_gene: TRBV30; d_gene: -; j_gene: TRBJ1-5; abundance: -; CDR3aa: CAWSSQGGQPQHF; CDR3nt: TGTGCCTGGAGTTCACAGGGAGGACAGCCCCAGCATTTT
v_gene: TRBV19; d_gene: -; j_gene: TRBJ1-1; abundance: -; CDR3aa: CASSISNTEAFF; CDR3nt: TGTGCCAGTAGTATTTCGAACACTGAAGCTTTCTTT
v_gene: TRBV7-9; d_gene: -; j_gene: TRBJ2-1; abundance: -; CDR3aa: CASSLAGGQGNEQFF; CDR3nt: TGTGCCAGCAGCTTAGCGGGGGGGCAAGGGAATGAGCAGTTCTTC
v_gene: TRBV9; d_gene: -; j_gene: TRBJ1-3; abundance: -; CDR3aa: CASSVGPTGSSGNTIYF; CDR3nt: TGTGCCAGCAGCGTAGGCCCAACAGGGTCCTCTGGAAACACCATATATTTT